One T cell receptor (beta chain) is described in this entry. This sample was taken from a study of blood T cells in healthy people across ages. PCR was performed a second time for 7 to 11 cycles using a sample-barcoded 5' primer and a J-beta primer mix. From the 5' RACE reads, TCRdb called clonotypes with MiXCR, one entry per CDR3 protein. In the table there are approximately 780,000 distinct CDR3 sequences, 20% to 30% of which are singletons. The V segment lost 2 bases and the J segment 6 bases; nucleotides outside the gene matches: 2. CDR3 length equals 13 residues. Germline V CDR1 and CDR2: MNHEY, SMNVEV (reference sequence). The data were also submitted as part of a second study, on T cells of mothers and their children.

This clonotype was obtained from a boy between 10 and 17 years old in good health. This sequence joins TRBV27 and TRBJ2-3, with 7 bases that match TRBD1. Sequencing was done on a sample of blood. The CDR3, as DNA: TGTGCCAGCAGTTTAGGGACAGTTGATACGCAGTATTTT. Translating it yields CASSLGTVDTQYF.